Here is one TCR beta chain with its context. A read error may account for a junction end that differs from germline. These data belong to a study of tumor-infiltrating lymphocytes in primary liver carcinoma. The investigators made TCR beta cDNA from about 0.45 ug total RNA, using a constant-region primer. Three rounds of nested multiplex PCR with slightly modified ARM-PCR produced TCR beta libraries. Researchers ran the first two PCR rounds for roughly 11 cycles each with TRBV1-TRBV30 forward primers and a C-beta reverse primer. In TCRdb, the multiplex PCR reads were re-called with MiXCR into one record per CDR3 protein. The sample holds around 27,000 distinct CDR3 sequences, around three quarters seen once. Without any cell sorting, roughly 18-34 mg of bulk tissue yielded co-extracted RNA and DNA. Germline V gene data show CDR1 as MNHEY and CDR2 as SVGAGI. The length of the CDR3 is 14 residues.

The chain employs TRBV6-5 and TRBJ2-7; TRBD1 aligns across 7 bases. This receptor was identified in a man between 35 and 55 years old with primary liver carcinoma and hepatitis B virus infection. Specimen: liver tumor tissue from sampling region 3. As for subset: tumor region T3, left-lateral pole. The CDR3 DNA is TGTGTCAGCCCCTCCGGGACAGAGTATAATGAGCAGTACTTC. As protein: CVSPSGTEYNEQYF.